The rows below give T cell receptor beta chains drawn from one sample of a study of CD8+ T cells in alopecia areata. Here immunoSEQ multiplex PCR was the method, and the copy in TCRdb shows in-frame clones only, minus some. The data contain 130,000 to 150,000 clones, 45% to 60% of them singletons. This material consisted of CD4+ T cells sorted from blood, taken at week 0. These receptors all come from a human donor with alopecia areata. CDR3s include the opening cysteine and the closing phenylalanine or tryptophan. The D gene is left open where the match is weak. Size values are once, few and many counts, or a class for expanded clones, and some rows have none.

CDR3aa	CDR3nt	v_gene	j_gene	abundance	d_gene
CASSHGTGIEQYF	TGTGCCAGCAGTCACGGGACAGGGATCGAGCAGTACTTC	TRBV6-6	TRBJ2-7	once	TRBD1
CAIPSNRGHEQYF	TGTGCCATCCCATCTAACAGGGGCCACGAGCAGTACTTC	TRBV7-9	TRBJ2-7	NA	TRBD1
CASSRSGPFNEQFF	TGTGCCAGCAGCCGATCGGGCCCCTTCAATGAGCAGTTCTTC	TRBV5-4	TRBJ2-1	NA	NA
CASSPDRVANQPQHF	TGTGCCAGTAGCCCCGACAGGGTAGCGAATCAGCCCCAGCATTTT	TRBV19	TRBJ1-5	NA	TRBD1
CAWNALSVRGDEQYF	TGTGCCTGGAATGCTCTGTCGGTCAGGGGGGACGAGCAGTACTTC	TRBV30	TRBJ2-7	NA	NA
CASSSSGGSHNEQFF	TGTGCCAGCAGTTCTAGCGGCGGGAGCCACAATGAGCAGTTCTTC	TRBV6-5	TRBJ2-1	NA	TRBD2
CASSAPQGTNQPQHF	TGTGCCAGCAGTGCCCCACAGGGGACGAATCAGCCCCAGCATTTT	TRBV28	TRBJ1-5	NA	TRBD1
CASSGGVETQYF	TGTGCCAGCAGTGGAGGGGTAGAGACCCAGTACTTC	TRBV2	TRBJ2-5	NA	NA
CAWRVRTYEQYF	TGTGCCTGGAGGGTCAGAACCTACGAGCAGTACTTC	TRBV30	TRBJ2-7	NA	NA
CSVEVDRSTWTQYF	TGCAGCGTTGAAGTAGATCGCTCGACTTGGACCCAGTACTTC	TRBV29-1	TRBJ2-5	NA	NA
CASSPSGLSGANVLTF	TGTGCCAGCAGCCCCTCGGGTCTCTCTGGGGCCAACGTCCTGACTTTC	TRBV5-4	TRBJ2-6	NA	NA
CASSVAWSATEAFF	TGTGCCAGCAGCGTAGCTTGGTCAGCCACTGAAGCTTTCTTT	TRBV9	TRBJ1-1	NA	NA
CASSFQGGTQYF	TGTGCCAGCAGCTTTCAGGGAGGGACCCAGTACTTC	TRBV7-8	TRBJ2-5	few	NA
CASTSTSGINEQYF	TGTGCCAGCACTTCGACTAGCGGGATCAACGAGCAGTACTTC	TRBV28	TRBJ2-7	once	TRBD2
CASSLDSGRNQPQHF	TGCGCCAGCAGCTTGGATTCAGGGAGGAATCAGCCCCAGCATTTT	TRBV5-1	TRBJ1-5	NA	NA
CSVDSQRLRGYNEQFF	TGCAGCGTTGATTCCCAGAGGCTTAGGGGGTACAATGAGCAGTTCTTC	TRBV29-1	TRBJ2-1	many	NA
CASSKTSGRRETQYF	TGTGCCAGCAGCAAAACTAGCGGGAGGCGGGAGACCCAGTACTTC	TRBV7-2	TRBJ2-5	NA	TRBD2
CASSLTAGANVLTF	TGCGCCAGCAGCTTGACGGCTGGGGCCAACGTCCTGACTTTC	TRBV5-1	TRBJ2-6	NA	NA
CASSPRLDKTYEQYF	TGTGCCAGCAGCCCTAGGCTCGACAAAACTTACGAGCAGTACTTC	TRBV11-2	TRBJ2-7	NA	NA
CASSTRQGGPEAFF	TGTGCCAGCAGCACGCGACAGGGGGGGCCTGAAGCTTTCTTT	TRBV7-9	TRBJ1-1	NA	TRBD1